Below are 27 T cell receptor beta chains sequenced from a single sample in a study of blood T cell repertoires in COVID-19. Sequencing was performed with immunoSEQ multiplex PCR; in TCRdb, only in-frame clones are kept and a portion is missing. The table includes under 350,000 clones, 89% detected once. What was sequenced was PBMCs or T cells enriched from blood (not recorded which). These receptors originate from a woman aged 35 to 49 who had recovered from COVID-19.

The chain carries TRBV2 and TRBJ2-2; maybe TRBD2 (6 bases). Per germline, CDR1 SNHLY and CDR2 FYNNEI. The CDR3 covers 15 residues. V was cut by 9 bases and J by 0 bases, with 14 bases left in between. The chain's CDR3 is CASPRRETNTGELFF. The CDR3 DNA sequence: TGTGCCAGTCCGAGGAGGGAGACGAACACCGGGGAGCTGTTTTTT.

The chain is built from TRBV30 and TRBJ1-2, with D maybe TRBD1 (5 bases). Trimming removed 3 bases from V and 11 bases from J, with 19 bases in between. The CDR3 has 13 residues. Per germline, CDR1 GTSNPN and CDR2 SVGIG (reference sequence). CDR3: CAWRGRTLGAYTF. CDR3 sequence (DNA): TGTGCCTGGAGGGGGAGGACTCTAGGGGCATACACCTTC.

The CDR3 sequence is CASRPLAGVTYNEQFF. The DNA for the CDR3 is TGCGCCAGCAGACCCCTAGCGGGTGTTACCTACAATGAGCAGTTCTTC. The V gene is TRBV5-1, the J gene TRBJ2-1; 8 bases are a match to TRBD2. Trimming at V came to 5 bases and at J to 2 bases, leaving 9 bases not matched to a gene. CDR3 length: 16 residues. The germline V gene has CDR1 SGHRS and CDR2 YFSETQ.

V and J are TRBV18 and TRBJ2-7; D may be TRBD1 (6 bases). This CDR3 spans 15 amino acids. Per germline, CDR1 KGHSH and CDR2 LQKENI. With 0 bases removed from V and 3 bases from J, the gap between germline ends came to 12 bases. For the CDR3, the DNA is TGTGCCAGCTCACCACCCGGGACACCACTCTACGAGCAGTACTTC. Protein product: CASSPPGTPLYEQYF.

The chain combines TRBV12-3 or TRBV12-4 with TRBJ1-2; D call uncertain. Trimming cost V 4 bases and J 4 bases, with 10 bases left between them. This CDR3 spans 13 amino acids. CDR3 nucleotides: TGTGCCAGCAGTTCGGGGATCGCCTATGGCTACACCTTC. It encodes CASSSGIAYGYTF.

The chain uses TRBV18 and TRBJ1-6, with D perhaps TRBD1 (5 bases). Germline CDR1 reads KGHSH; CDR2 reads LQKENI. The CDR3 is 16 residues long. V was cut by 2 bases and J by 0 bases, with 8 bases left in between. CDR3 sequence (DNA): TGTGCCAGCTCACCAGGGACTCACTCCTATAATTCACCCCTCCACTTT. This sequence encodes CASSPGTHSYNSPLHF.

This CDR3 reads CASSYVQGGNTIYF. The CDR3 DNA is TGTGCCAGCAGTTATGTCCAGGGGGGAAACACCATATATTTT. V usage is TRBV6-5 and J usage is TRBJ1-3, with TRBD1 as a possible D gene (6 bases). Germline values: CDR1 MNHEY, CDR2 SVGAGI. Between the trimmed V and J ends, which lost 3 bases and 4 bases, there was a span of 10 bases. The CDR3 sequence is 14 residues long.

This clone appeared many times. The V and J genes are TRBV10-2 and TRBJ2-7; weak D call: TRBD2 (5 bases). The germline V gene encodes CDR1 WSHSY and CDR2 SAAADI. The CDR3 sequence is 14 residues long. The V and J ends lost 2 bases and 7 bases respectively, with 15 bases between them. CDR3 protein: CASSEGRRQREQYF. In nucleotides, the CDR3 is TGCGCCAGCAGTGAGGGGAGAAGGCAGCGGGAGCAGTACTTC.

In this sample, this clone turned up many times. The genes are TRBV6-1 and TRBJ1-1, with D maybe TRBD1 (6 bases). V shed 4 bases and J shed 5 bases, with 32 bases lying between them. Per germline, CDR1 MNHNS and CDR2 SASEGT. The CDR3 covers 20 residues. The CDR3 region is CASSARRVLQRDNERTEAFF. CDR3 in DNA: TGTGCCAGCAGTGCGCGCCGGGTCCTTCAGAGGGACAACGAACGGACTGAAGCTTTCTTT.

The chain couples TRBV28 to TRBJ1-1, with a possible D match to TRBD1 (6 bases). The CDR3 has 14 residues. The germline V and J ends were trimmed by 5 bases and 1 base, with 11 bases remaining between them. Germline CDR1 is MDHEN and CDR2 is SYDVKM. DNA for the CDR3: TGTGCCAGCAGTCTAACAGGGAGGAACACTGAAGCTTTCTTT. Encoded protein: CASSLTGRNTEAFF.

The chain joins TRBV2 to TRBJ1-5; D gene uncertain. The CDR3 loop spans 14 amino acids. In germline, CDR1 is SNHLY, CDR2 FYNNEI. V gave up 5 bases and J gave up 4 bases, with 12 bases separating them. This CDR3 reads CASSQSSGNQPQHF. CDR3 bases: TGTGCCAGCAGTCAGTCAAGTGGTAATCAGCCCCAGCATTTT.

The CDR3 nucleotides are TGTGCCAGCTCACCACCTTGGAGCCGAGGGAGTAGCAATGAGCAGTTCTTC. Its translation is CASSPPWSRGSSNEQFF. The chain employs TRBV18 and TRBJ2-1, with TRBD2 as a possible D gene (5 bases). CDR1 KGHSH and CDR2 LQKENI come from the germline V gene. V shed 0 bases and J shed 6 bases, with 18 bases lying between them. There are 17 residues in the CDR3.

In this sample, this clone turned up a few times. The chain uses TRBV30 and TRBJ1-5; D is possibly TRBD1 (6 bases). CDR1 and CDR2 from the germline V gene are GTSNPN and SVGIG (reference sequence). Between the trimmed V and J ends, which lost 0 bases and 4 bases, there was a span of 7 bases. The CDR3 length is 13 residues. CDR3 nucleotide sequence: TGTGCCTGGAGTGTGGACAGTAATCAGCCCCAGCATTTT. The encoded protein is CAWSVDSNQPQHF. Complete variable domain (other parts from reference TRBV30 and TRBJ1-5): SQTIHQWPATLVQPVGSPLSLECTVEGTSNPNLYWYRQAAGRGLQLLFYSVGIGQISSEVPQNLSASRPQDRQFILSSKKLLLSDSGFYLCAWSVDSNQPQHFGDGTRLSIL.

This chain joins TRBV18 and TRBJ1-2; D unclear. With 0 bases removed from V and 8 bases from J, the gap between germline ends came to 19 bases. CDR1 and CDR2 (germline): KGHSH, LQKENI. The CDR3 spans 16 residues. The CDR3 sequence: CASSPPSFERIDGYTF. The CDR3 nucleotides are TGTGCCAGCTCACCACCAAGTTTCGAGCGCATTGACGGCTACACCTTC.

The chain uses TRBV6-5 and TRBJ2-7, with 8 bases identical to TRBD2. The CDR3 covers 13 residues. Germline V gene data show CDR1 as MNHEY and CDR2 as SVGAGI. Unmatched junction bases numbered 3, after V lost 6 bases and J lost 2 bases. CDR3 residues: CASRREAPYEQYF. The CDR3, as DNA: TGTGCCAGCAGGCGGGAGGCACCCTACGAGCAGTACTTC.

The chain recombines TRBV5-1 with TRBJ1-2, with TRBD1 matching 11 bases. V was clipped by 4 bases and J by 2 bases; unmatched bases: 4. The CDR3 has 15 amino acids. CDR1 and CDR2 from the germline V gene are SGHRS and YFSETQ. CDR3 in amino acids: CASSVGTGGNYGYTF. As DNA, the CDR3 is TGCGCCAGCAGCGTCGGGACAGGGGGAAACTATGGCTACACCTTC.

The chain employs TRBV6-5 and TRBJ1-3, with 7 bases aligning to TRBD1. V shed 0 bases, J shed 0 bases, and the junction held 2 bases outside the gene matches. Germline loops: CDR1 MNHEY, CDR2 SVGAGI. The CDR3 contains 16 residues. CDR3 bases: TGTGCCAGCAGTTACTCACCAGGGGGCTCTGGAAACACCATATATTTT. Encoded protein: CASSYSPGGSGNTIYF.

The chain recombines TRBV5-1 with TRBJ1-6, with D tentatively TRBD1 (6 bases). This CDR3 has 20 amino acids. The V end was cut by 4 bases, the J end by 0 bases, with 23 bases between. The V gene's germline CDR1 is SGHRS and CDR2 YFSETQ. The CDR3, as DNA: TGCGCCAGCAGCACGAAGAACCCAGGACAGCTTAACTCCTATAATTCACCCCTCCACTTT. It encodes CASSTKNPGQLNSYNSPLHF.

The chain couples TRBV19 to TRBJ2-1, with TRBD2 matching 9 bases. This CDR3 has 16 amino acids. The V gene end was trimmed by 5 bases and the J gene end by 4 bases; junction bases not matched to a gene: 9. The germline V gene encodes CDR1 LNHDA and CDR2 SQIVND (reference sequence). The CDR3 here is CASSPTLAGEYNEQFF. In DNA, the CDR3 is TGTGCCAGTAGTCCGACTTTAGCGGGAGAATACAATGAGCAGTTCTTC.

This chain connects TRBV29-1 to TRBJ2-5; the D gene is possibly TRBD2 (5 bases). With 7 bases removed from V and 4 bases from J, the gap between germline ends came to 16 bases. Germline CDR1 reads SQVTM; CDR2 reads ANQGSEA. The CDR3 loop spans 13 amino acids. Here the CDR3 reads CSAQTGLGETQYF. The DNA for the CDR3 is TGCAGCGCACAGACGGGATTGGGAGAGACCCAGTACTTC.

In nucleotides, the CDR3 is TGCGCCAGCTCGGGACAGCAAGAGACCCAGTACTTC. This sequence encodes CASSGQQETQYF. This chain links TRBV5-1 with TRBJ2-5; 7 bases agree with TRBD1. This CDR3 region has 12 residues. Germline-derived CDR1 and CDR2 are SGHRS and YFSETQ. V was clipped by 7 bases and J by 2 bases; unmatched bases: 2.

The rearrangement joins TRBV14 to TRBJ2-2; perhaps TRBD1 as D (5 bases). Per the germline V gene, CDR1 is SGHDN and CDR2 is FVKESK. Trimming removed 0 bases at V and 6 bases at J, with 20 bases between. The CDR3 is 18 residues long. CDR3 sequence reads: CASSQDKVSVGVSGELFF. Written as DNA, the CDR3 is TGTGCCAGCAGCCAAGATAAAGTTTCTGTAGGGGTATCCGGGGAGCTGTTTTTT.

V gene TRBV18 combines with J gene TRBJ1-2, with a tentative D call TRBD1 (5 bases). The V and J ends lost 4 bases and 3 bases respectively, with 6 bases between them. CDR1 is KGHSH and CDR2 is LQKENI in the germline V gene. The CDR3 loop spans 12 amino acids. DNA for the CDR3: TGTGCCAGCTCACGGGGGGACTATGGCTACACCTTC. Residues: CASSRGDYGYTF.

The chain links TRBV2 to TRBJ2-7; possible D gene TRBD2, 5 bases. The CDR3 totals 13 residues. V was cut by 4 bases and J by 3 bases, with 10 bases left in between. The germline gives CDR1 SNHLY, CDR2 FYNNEI. CDR3 in amino acids: CASSVGRSYEQYF. The CDR3 bases are TGTGCCAGCAGTGTGGGGAGAAGCTACGAGCAGTACTTC.

The V gene is TRBV18, the J gene TRBJ1-3; D is perhaps TRBD1 (6 bases). Germline CDR1 KGHSH, CDR2 LQKENI. V was cut by 2 bases and J by 1 base, with 21 bases left in between. The CDR3 runs 19 residues. This chain's CDR3 is CASSPLLTGSRGSGNTIYF. The CDR3 bases are TGTGCCAGCTCACCATTGTTGACCGGATCCAGGGGATCTGGAAACACCATATATTTT.

The chain recombines TRBV5-1 with TRBJ1-1; 7 bases align to TRBD1. This CDR3 comprises 19 residues. The germline V gene has CDR1 SGHRS and CDR2 YFSETQ. The ends lost 2 bases at V and 1 base at J; junction bases unmatched: 17. The CDR3 DNA reads as TGCGCCAGCAGCTTAAGTAACAGGGGTACCTATGGTGGGAACACTGAAGCTTTCTTT. Its protein product is CASSLSNRGTYGGNTEAFF. The entire variable domain, with the rest obtained from reference TRBV5-1 and TRBJ1-1, is as follows: KAGVTQTPRYLIKTRGQQVTLSCSPISGHRSVSWYQQTPGQGLQFLFEYFSETQRNKGNFPGRFSGRQFSNSRSEMNVSTLELGDSALYLCASSLSNRGTYGGNTEAFFGQGTRLTVV.

This chain connects TRBV7-2 to TRBJ1-1; no firm D call. Trimming took 7 bases from V and 1 from J, leaving 13 bases between them. The germline gives CDR1 SGHTA, CDR2 FQGNSA. The CDR3 runs to 14 residues. The chain's CDR3 is CASTKSPANTEAFF. CDR3 bases: TGTGCCAGCACCAAAAGCCCCGCGAACACTGAAGCTTTCTTT.